This T cell receptor beta chain is from a study of technical replicates of blood from a few donors (dated by TCRdb to about 2017). Library creation used the immunoSEQ multiplex PCR assay. TCRdb took over this immuneACCESS table, retaining in-frame rearrangements with V and J assigned. Such tables are incomplete; in checked studies, under half of the missing clones stem from an unresolved V gene, and the remainder is unexplained. This sample lists about 12,000 clones; 65% to 85% were detected once. The top ten constitute roughly 15% of the sample. In the case of this clone: It lacks a known antigen. Base quality data are lacking; no much larger clone is found one base away.

V was cut back by 2 bases and J by 6 bases, leaving a gap of 6 bases between them. CDR1 and CDR2 are read off the germline V gene as SGHTA and FQGNSA. The CDR3 sequence holds 12 residues, the cysteine and phenylalanine included. Only the CDR3 portion is preserved as DNA: 36 bases, with reading frame beginning at the first base. The sequence links TRBV7-2 to TRBJ2-3, with no confidently assigned D gene. The sequence was collected from a human donor in good health. The sequenced sample was PBMCs. The DNA is TGTGCCAGCAGCTTATACGGGGATACGCAGTATTTT. Its translation is CASSLYGDTQYF.